Following are 32 T cell receptor beta chains from one sample sequenced in a study of low-dose radiotherapy and immunotherapy resistance in tumors. Time point meaning: before trial treatment. Priming of first-strand cDNA relied on TRAV- and TRBV-specific primers (covering alpha and beta chains). PCR amplification of the TCRs was performed with Phusion for 20 PCR cycles, and it relied on a constant-region primer together with a V-primer adapter. A single record per CDR3 protein comes from TCRdb applying MiXCR to the reads. Counted here are roughly 76,000 distinct CDR3 sequences, about 20% occurring once; the ten biggest clones make up 5.5% to 6%. Material: PBMCs, obtained before treatment. Source of these receptors: a male donor with prostate cancer.

At least ten counts were recorded for this clonotype. J is TRBJ2-3 and V is TRBV7-2, with TRBD1 matching 7 bases. CDR1 and CDR2 (germline): SGHTA, FQGNSA. The CDR3 has 14 residues. J gave up 2 bases and V 3 bases, and 2 bases lay outside the gene matches. The CDR3 here is CASSLTGPTDTQYF. The CDR3 DNA reads as TGTGCCAGCAGCTTGACAGGGCCCACAGATACGCAGTATTTT.

This clonotype was picked up many times. The chain uses TRBV7-9 and TRBJ1-1; D is unclear. Germline V gene sequence: CDR1 SEHNR, CDR2 FQNEAQ (reference sequence). The V and J ends lost 6 bases and 4 bases respectively, with 12 bases between them. The CDR3 has 13 amino acids. Written as DNA, the CDR3 is TGTGCCAGCAGTCTTAGCGGGAGCACTGAAGCTTTCTTT. Translation gives CASSLSGSTEAFF.

This clonotype was observed at least ten times. This chain connects TRBV3-1 to TRBJ1-1; D perhaps matches TRBD1 (5 bases). Deletions cut 0 bases from V and 5 bases from J, with 13 bases between. The CDR3 totals 15 residues. CDR1 and CDR2 from the germline V gene are LGHDT and YNNKEL (reference sequence). CDR3 bases: TGTGCCAGCAGCCAAGATGGGGCCCTTTGGACTGAAGCTTTCTTT. Its translation: CASSQDGALWTEAFF.

Many counts were recorded for this clonotype. The V call is TRBV24-1, the J call TRBJ2-2; 7 nucleotides agree with TRBD2. The CDR3 sequence is 14 residues long. CDR1 is KGHDR, CDR2 SFDVKD, per germline. Germline trimming cut 11 bases from V and 5 bases from J; bases unmatched to any gene: 10. The CDR3 is CAISPGGRTGELFF. The DNA for the CDR3 is TGTGCCATCTCGCCGGGGGGTAGGACCGGGGAGCTGTTTTTT.

This clonotype was observed many times. This sequence joins TRBV7-9 and TRBJ1-2, with 7 bases identical to TRBD1. The junction had 9 bases not matched to a gene; V was cut back by 2 bases and J by 6 bases. Germline V gene sequence: CDR1 SEHNR, CDR2 FQNEAQ (reference sequence). The CDR3 is 15 amino acids. CDR3 coding DNA: TGTGCCAGCAGCTTACCGGGACAGTTAAATCATGGCTACACCTTC. It specifies CASSLPGQLNHGYTF. The complete variable domain, with remaining parts taken from reference TRBV7-9 and TRBJ1-2, reads DTGVSQNPRHKITKRGQNVTFRCDPISEHNRLYWYRQTLGQGPEFLTYFQNEAQLEKSRLLSDRFSAERPKGSFSTLEIQRTEQGDSAMYLCASSLPGQLNHGYTFGSGTRLTVV.

This clonotype was seen repeatedly, ten times or more. DNA for the CDR3: TGTGCCAGCAGTTACCCAGGGCTAGCTAATGAGCAGTTCTTC. Its translation: CASSYPGLANEQFF. V usage is TRBV6-6 and J usage is TRBJ2-1; possibly TRBD1 or TRBD2 for D (5 bases each). Trimming took 2 bases from V and 7 from J, leaving 12 bases between them. Germline loops: CDR1 MNHNY, CDR2 SVGAGI (reference sequence). The CDR3 has 14 amino acids.

Regarding this clonotype: This probably arose from a read error, given a far larger clone one base away. The gene calls are TRBV7-2 and TRBJ2-7; weak D call: TRBD2 (6 bases). The CDR3 sequence is 13 residues long. CDR1 is SGHTA, CDR2 FQGNSA, per germline. CDR3 amino acids: CASNRGTEGEQCF. The CDR3 nucleotides read TGTGCCAGTAATCGGGGGACGGAAGGCGAGCAGTGCTTC.

This clonotype has a handful of counts. The gene calls are TRBV5-5 and TRBJ2-1, with 9 bases lining up with TRBD2. This CDR3 is 15 amino acids long. V dropped 4 bases and J dropped 5; count of bases not matched to a gene: 7. Germline lookup yields CDR1 SGHKS and CDR2 YYEKEE (reference sequence). The CDR3 is CASSMRGGLDNEQFF. CDR3 nucleotides: TGTGCCAGCAGCATGCGGGGGGGCCTAGACAATGAGCAGTTCTTC.

Details on this clonotype: This likely reflects a read error, since a far larger clone is one base away. The chain couples TRBV5-4 to TRBJ2-1; 7 nucleotides line up with TRBD2. CDR1 and CDR2 (germline): SGHNT, YYREEE (reference sequence). V was clipped by 4 bases and J by 6 bases; unmatched bases: 10. This CDR3 has 15 amino acids. This chain's CDR3 is CASSGGGPAVNEQFF. Here the CDR3 DNA reads TGTGCCAGCAGCGGGGGAGGGCCGGCCGTCAATGAGCAGTTCTTC.

Turning to this clonotype: With only one base between it and a far larger clone, this is likely a read error. V and J are TRBV12-3 or TRBV12-4 and TRBJ2-7; 9 bases are shared with TRBD2. J gave up 7 bases and V 6 bases, and 13 bases lay outside the gene matches. The CDR3 runs to 15 residues. The CDR3 loop reads CASSLLLAGGNEQYF. The DNA for the CDR3 is TGTGCCAGCAGCCTCTTACTAGCGGGTGGTAATGAGCAGTACTTC.

This clonotype was recorded at least ten times. The V call is TRBV19, the J call TRBJ2-7; 7 positions match TRBD2. CDR3 length: 14 residues. Germline-derived CDR1 and CDR2 are LNHDA and SQIVND (reference sequence). Unmatched junction bases numbered 7, after V lost 5 bases and J lost 3 bases. The CDR3 DNA reads as TGTGCCAGTAGTCCCCACAGGACTAGCTACGAGCAGTACTTC. Protein product: CASSPHRTSYEQYF.

This clonotype appeared many times. V gene TRBV9 combines with J gene TRBJ1-2; 10 bases line up with TRBD1. The CDR3 is 16 residues long. Germline lookup yields CDR1 SGDLS and CDR2 YYNGEE. Trimming cost V 3 bases and J 6 bases; bases outside gene matches: 11. The CDR3 DNA reads as TGTGCCAGCAGCGCGGAGACAGGGGGCTTGGGAGATGGCTACACCTTC. Translated, it gives CASSAETGGLGDGYTF.

This clonotype was detected ten times or more. The chain combines TRBV13 with TRBJ1-1; 7 bases match TRBD1. The trim removed 5 bases at V and 4 bases at J, leaving 7 bases unmatched. Germline CDR1 is PRHDT and CDR2 is FYEKMQ (reference sequence). This CDR3 has 14 amino acids. The CDR3 sequence: CASSKTGWVTEAFF. CDR3 nucleotides: TGTGCCAGCAGCAAGACAGGGTGGGTCACTGAAGCTTTCTTT. The whole variable domain, remainder taken from reference TRBV13 and TRBJ1-1, is AAGVIQSPRHLIKEKRETATLKCYPIPRHDTVYWYQQGPGQDPQFLISFYEKMQSDKGSIPDRFSAQQFSDYHSELNMSSLELGDSALYFCASSKTGWVTEAFFGQGTRLTVV.

This clonotype was recorded at least ten times. V usage is TRBV5-1 and J usage is TRBJ2-3, with no clear D. The V gene's germline CDR1 is SGHRS and CDR2 YFSETQ. The CDR3 sequence is 15 residues long. Trimming took 0 bases from V and 2 from J, leaving 10 bases between them. The CDR3 sequence: CASSLGNWDTDTQYF. The CDR3 DNA is TGCGCCAGCAGCTTGGGGAACTGGGACACAGATACGCAGTATTTT.

For this clonotype: Possible read error: a much larger clone is one base away. The CDR3 sequence: CASSLDGGPYEQFF. As DNA, the CDR3 is TGTGCCAGCAGCTTGGATGGCGGCCCCTACGAGCAGTTCTTC. This chain joins TRBV7-2 and TRBJ2-1; D is ambiguous. Trimming stripped 3 bases from V and 10 bases from J, with 16 bases between. In germline, CDR1 is SGHTA, CDR2 FQGNSA. This CDR3 is built from 14 residues. Full variable domain (missing parts from reference TRBV7-2 and TRBJ2-1): GAGVSQSPSNKVTEKGKDVELRCDPISGHTALYWYRQSLGQGLEFLIYFQGNSAPDKSGLPSDRFSAERTGGSVSTLTIQRTQQEDSAVYLCASSLDGGPYEQFFGPGTRLTVL.

The chain uses TRBV7-6 and TRBJ2-3; D is unclear. This CDR3 is built from 12 residues. Trimming removed 2 bases at V and 10 bases at J, with 10 bases between. The germline V gene encodes CDR1 SGHVS and CDR2 FNYEAQ. DNA for the CDR3: TGTGCCAGCAGCTTAAACAGTGACGCGCAGTATTTT. This encodes CASSLNSDAQYF.

The sample holds many counts of this clonotype. The V and J genes are TRBV20-1 and TRBJ2-1; 10 bases match TRBD2. After removal of 5 bases from V and 5 bases from J, the junction contained 15 bases not matched to a gene. Germline loops: CDR1 DFQATT, CDR2 SNEGSKA (reference sequence). The CDR3 consists of 17 residues. CDR3 in amino acids: CSAFSAASGSIHNEQFF. The CDR3 DNA is TGCAGTGCTTTCAGCGCGGCTAGCGGGAGTATCCACAATGAGCAGTTCTTC.

Ten or more counts support this clonotype. This rearrangement joins TRBV5-4 to TRBJ1-1; D is uncertain. Germline V gene data show CDR1 as SGHNT and CDR2 as YYREEE (reference sequence). The CDR3 consists of 14 residues. Trimming stripped 0 bases from V and 5 bases from J, with 11 bases between. Written as DNA, the CDR3 is TGTGCCAGCAGCTTGGATGGGGATCTTACTGAAGCTTTCTTT. Amino acids: CASSLDGDLTEAFF.

This clonotype is a singleton in its sample. With a far larger clone one base away, a read error is the likely cause. The rearrangement uses TRBV6-8 and TRBJ2-3; D is perhaps TRBD2 (6 bases). V lost 6 bases, J lost 2 bases, and 15 bases lay in between. From germline, CDR1 is MNHGY and CDR2 SAAAGT. The CDR3 is made up of 15 amino acids. The CDR3: CASSTTSRPTDTQYF. The DNA of the CDR3 is TGTGCCAGCAGCACAACTAGCAGACCCACAGATACGCAGTATTTT.

This clonotype has at least ten counts. The V and J genes are TRBV6-5 and TRBJ2-7, with TRBD2 identical over 8 bases. The germline gives CDR1 MNHEY, CDR2 SVGAGI. V lost 2 bases and J lost 1; bases outside the gene matches: 7. The CDR3 sequence is 16 residues long. Written as DNA, the CDR3 is TGTGCCAGCAGTTACCATATCGGGACTAGTTCCTACGAGCAGTACTTC. This codes for CASSYHIGTSSYEQYF.

This clonotype was observed at least ten times. The chain employs TRBV14 and TRBJ2-1; 10 nucleotides align to TRBD1. CDR3 size: 16 residues. Germline trimming cut 1 base from V and 7 bases from J; bases unmatched to any gene: 7. Germline values: CDR1 SGHDN, CDR2 FVKESK. This CDR3 reads CASSQVYRTGGNEQFF. The CDR3 nucleotides are TGTGCCAGCAGCCAAGTTTACCGGACAGGGGGGAATGAGCAGTTCTTC.

This clonotype showed up many times. V is TRBV6-5 and J is TRBJ2-3, with 8 bases identical to TRBD1. This CDR3 has 15 residues. Germline assignment: CDR1 MNHEY and CDR2 SVGAGI. With V trimmed by 6 bases and J by 5 bases, 10 bases remained unmatched. In nucleotides, the CDR3 is TGTGCCAGCAGCAGGAGACAGGGGCGGGGAGATACGCAGTATTTT. Its protein is CASSRRQGRGDTQYF.

The chain couples TRBV5-1 to TRBJ2-1; 10 positions match TRBD1. With 2 bases clipped from V and 2 bases from J, the junction kept 13 bases outside the gene matches. CDR3 length equals 19 residues. Germline V lookup: CDR1 SGHRS, CDR2 YFSETQ. The CDR3 is CASSFSRGQGPITYNEQFF. DNA of the CDR3: TGCGCCAGCAGCTTCTCCCGGGGACAGGGGCCGATAACCTACAATGAGCAGTTCTTC.

This clonotype was seen repeatedly, ten times or more. V is TRBV12-3 or TRBV12-4 and J is TRBJ2-4; 13 positions agree with TRBD2. The CDR3 runs 14 residues. Unmatched junction bases numbered 7, after V lost 6 bases and J lost 11 bases. The CDR3 bases are TGTGCCAGCAGGGAGACTAGCGGGAGGAGTGTTCAGTACTTC. It is translated as CASRETSGRSVQYF.

This clonotype has ten or more counts. The chain recombines TRBV12-3 or TRBV12-4 with TRBJ2-3; 7 positions agree with TRBD2. Trimming took 2 bases from V and 6 from J; bases not matched to a gene: 8. CDR3 length equals 15 residues. The CDR3: CASSLLAGVSDTQYF. The CDR3 DNA is TGTGCCAGCAGTTTATTGGCGGGAGTCTCGGATACGCAGTATTTT.

This clonotype has ten or more counts. J is TRBJ2-6 and V is TRBV13, with 9 positions matching TRBD1. The junction had 10 bases not matched to a gene; V was cut back by 5 bases and J by 2 bases. Germline V CDR1 and CDR2: PRHDT, FYEKMQ (reference sequence). CDR3 length equals 18 residues. The CDR3 region is CASSPGTGSWAGANVLTF. CDR3 DNA sequence: TGTGCCAGCAGCCCCGGGACAGGGTCTTGGGCTGGGGCCAACGTCCTGACTTTC.

This clonotype was recorded many times. The chain joins TRBV5-1 to TRBJ2-5; D is ambiguous. Germline assignment: CDR1 SGHRS and CDR2 YFSETQ. The germline V and J ends were trimmed by 0 bases and 5 bases, with 17 bases remaining between them. The CDR3 is made up of 16 amino acids. CDR3 coding DNA: TGCGCCAGCAGCTTGGGCAGTACGGCCATTTCGGAGACCCAGTACTTC. Protein: CASSLGSTAISETQYF.

This clonotype was seen many times. The chain couples TRBV19 to TRBJ1-1; 9 bases are shared with TRBD1. The J segment lost 10 bases and the V segment lost 9 bases, leaving 12 bases of the junction unmatched. The CDR3 has 13 residues. Germline-derived CDR1 and CDR2 are LNHDA and SQIVND (reference sequence). The DNA of the CDR3 is TGTGCCAGCGGGACAGGGAATATGCTTGGAGCTTTCTTT. Encoded protein: CASGTGNMLGAFF.

This clonotype was observed many times. The CDR3 sequence: CASTSGTSEQYF. CDR3 nucleotide sequence: TGTGCCAGCACCTCAGGGACGTCAGAGCAGTACTTC. The V gene is TRBV6-5, the J gene TRBJ2-7; D may correspond to TRBD1 or TRBD2 (5 bases each). Germline CDR1 MNHEY, CDR2 SVGAGI. Trimming cost V 7 bases and J 7 bases, with 14 bases left between them. The CDR3 contains 12 residues.

This clonotype was recorded many times. The CDR3 loop is CSVVWGSNQPQHF. The CDR3 coding sequence is TGCAGCGTTGTTTGGGGTAGCAATCAGCCCCAGCATTTT. This rearrangement joins TRBV29-1 to TRBJ1-5; D gene uncertain. V lost 4 bases and J 0 bases, leaving 7 bases between the germline ends. Germline V gene lookup returns CDR1 SQVTM and CDR2 ANQGSEA. CDR3 length: 13 amino acids.

To note about this clonotype: This likely stems from a read error, as it lies one base from a far larger clone. The chain has TRBV5-8 and TRBJ2-1; 8 nucleotides line up with TRBD2. The CDR3 has 15 amino acids. V shed 4 bases, J shed 4 bases, and the junction held 7 bases outside the gene matches. Germline V gene data show CDR1 as SGHTS and CDR2 as YDEGEE. The CDR3 bases are TGTGCCAGCAGCGTGGGGGGCGGGGGGTACAATGAGCAGTTCTTC. It codes for CASSVGGGGYNEQFF. The variable domain in full, with the rest retrieved from reference TRBV5-8 and TRBJ2-1, is EAGVTQSPTHLIKTRGQQATLRCSPISGHTSVYWYQQALGLGLQFLLWYDEGEERNRGNFPPRFSGRQFPNYSSELNVNALELEDSALYLCASSVGGGGYNEQFFGPGTRLTVL.

The V call is TRBV7-9, the J call TRBJ2-7; weak D call: TRBD1 (5 bases). Germline assignment: CDR1 SEHNR and CDR2 FQNEAQ (reference sequence). CDR3 length equals 13 residues. Trimming pared 3 bases from V and 4 bases from J, leaving 10 bases between. CDR3 coding DNA: TGTGCCAGCAGCTTCCAGGGCAGGTACGAGCAGTACTTC. Its translation: CASSFQGRYEQYF.